The present T cell receptor beta chain was sequenced within a study of early T cells in non-severe SARS-CoV-2 infection. Overall study context: Investigators sequenced bulk RNA drawn from unsorted whole blood, and chains remained unpaired.

In TCRdb, the 5' RACE reads were re-called with MiXCR into one record per CDR3 protein. The sample lists roughly 63,000 distinct CDR3 sequences, roughly 13% seen once, with approximately 4.7% in the top ten. Notes on the study in general: Anti-spike CD8 responses were favored by VDJdb matching, which missed private and CD4 specificities.

This clonotype showed up many times. Its antigen is unidentified. With 5 bases removed from V and 3 bases from J, the gap between germline ends came to 10 bases. The CDR3 has 13 residues. Germline V gives CDR1 SGHTA, CDR2 FQGNSA. The receptor was derived from an adult who was a healthcare worker with PCR-confirmed SARS-CoV-2 infection or an uninfected control (not recorded which). This sequence joins TRBV7-2 and TRBJ2-5; the D is unclear. Sample: whole blood. The CDR3 region has the DNA TGTGCCAGCAGCCCGTACTCAAAAGAGACCCAGTACTTC. Residues: CASSPYSKETQYF.